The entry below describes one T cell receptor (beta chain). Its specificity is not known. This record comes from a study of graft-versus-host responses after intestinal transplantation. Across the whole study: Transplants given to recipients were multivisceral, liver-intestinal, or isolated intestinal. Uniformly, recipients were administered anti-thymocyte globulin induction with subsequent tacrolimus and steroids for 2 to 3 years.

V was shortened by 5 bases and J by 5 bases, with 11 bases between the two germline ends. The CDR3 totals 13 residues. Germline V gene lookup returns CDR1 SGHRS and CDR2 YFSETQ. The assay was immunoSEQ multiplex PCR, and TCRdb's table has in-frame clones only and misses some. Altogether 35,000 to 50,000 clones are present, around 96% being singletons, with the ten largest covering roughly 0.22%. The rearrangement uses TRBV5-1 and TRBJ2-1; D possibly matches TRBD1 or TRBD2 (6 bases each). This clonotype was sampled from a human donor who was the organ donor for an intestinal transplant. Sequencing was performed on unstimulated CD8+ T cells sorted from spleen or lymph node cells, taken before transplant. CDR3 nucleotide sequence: TGCGCCAGCAGTGGGGGGCTTCACAATGAGCAGTTCTTC. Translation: CASSGGLHNEQFF.